The 14 T cell receptor beta chains in this list originate from one sample, sequenced in a study of T-cell reconstitution after alpha-beta-depleted transplantation in children. The TCRbeta library incorporated unique molecular identifiers. TCRdb called the PCR reads again in MiXCR, with one record for every CDR3 protein. The sample shows about 400,000 distinct CDR3 sequences, about 17% of them seen only once. The sequences come from PBMCs, mostly from graft donor cells, collected 360 days after TCRalphabeta/CD19-depleted stem cell transplant. The receptors originated from a boy in the first two years of life who had a stem cell transplant for Wiskott-Aldrich syndrome, so the T cells may come from the graft donor.

This clonotype was counted between two and nine times. J is TRBJ2-1 and V is TRBV7-6, with TRBD2 matching 7 bases. With V trimmed by 7 bases and J by 13 bases, 10 bases remained unmatched. Germline assignment: CDR1 SGHVS and CDR2 FNYEAQ. The length of the CDR3 is 12 residues. The CDR3 sequence is CASTSGGGGQFF. CDR3 bases: TGTGCCAGCACCTCGGGCGGGGGTGGCCAGTTCTTC.

The chain employs TRBV2 and TRBJ2-7; possibly TRBD1 for D (6 bases). The length of the CDR3 is 15 residues. The ends were cut back, 5 bases at V and 0 bases at J, with 14 bases in the middle. Germline-derived CDR1 and CDR2 are SNHLY and FYNNEI. The CDR3 sequence: CASSLTLDSSYEQYF. CDR3 DNA: TGTGCCAGCAGTCTAACCTTGGACAGCTCCTACGAGCAGTACTTC.

There are a few counts of this clonotype. This sequence joins TRBV10-3 and TRBJ2-3; TRBD1 agrees at 8 bases. J was trimmed by 4 bases and V by 11 bases; bases with no gene match: 8. Germline CDR1 reads ENHRY; CDR2 reads SYGVKD. CDR3 length equals 13 residues. CDR3 DNA: TGTGCCGGTTCCCAGGGGGCGGCAGATACGCAGTATTTT. This gives the protein CAGSQGAADTQYF.

This rearrangement joins TRBV5-5 to TRBJ2-5, with unresolved D. CDR1 and CDR2 (germline): SGHKS, YYEKEE (reference sequence). Trimming took off 0 bases at V and 4 bases at J, with 10 bases between the two ends. The CDR3 sequence is 14 residues long. CDR3 in DNA: TGTGCCAGCAGCTTGGATTCAGGCCTAGAGACCCAGTACTTC. Amino acids: CASSLDSGLETQYF.

This clonotype showed up just a few times. This sequence joins TRBV11-3 and TRBJ2-7, with 9 bases fitting TRBD1. Trimming at V came to 7 bases and at J to 2 bases, leaving 3 bases not matched to a gene. Per the germline V gene, CDR1 is SGHNT and CDR2 is YENEEA. The CDR3 loop spans 13 amino acids. This CDR3 reads CASTGTGTYEQYF. The CDR3 bases are TGTGCCAGCACTGGGACAGGGACCTACGAGCAGTACTTC.

The chain recombines TRBV28 with TRBJ2-2; TRBD1 agrees at 7 bases. The CDR3 consists of 16 residues. The V gene end was trimmed by 7 bases and the J gene end by 1 base; junction bases not matched to a gene: 9. Germline CDR1 is MDHEN and CDR2 is SYDVKM. DNA of the CDR3: TGTGCCAGCAAGCTATTGACAGGGTTGAACACCGGGGAGCTGTTTTTT. Protein product: CASKLLTGLNTGELFF.

This clonotype has a handful of counts. The rearrangement uses TRBV6-1 and TRBJ1-5, with D possibly being TRBD1 (6 bases). Germline CDR1 MNHNS, CDR2 SASEGT. The CDR3 is 15 residues long. The V gene lost 6 bases and the J gene lost 8 bases, with 20 bases spanning the gap. The CDR3 sequence is CASRTRGLRDKPQHF. CDR3 sequence (DNA): TGTGCCAGCAGGACCAGGGGACTCCGTGATAAGCCCCAGCATTTT.

The chain carries TRBV18 and TRBJ2-7; perhaps TRBD2 as D (6 bases). The germline V gene has CDR1 KGHSH and CDR2 LQKENI. Trimming removed 4 bases from V and 2 bases from J, with 12 bases in between. The CDR3 totals 14 residues. In DNA form, the CDR3 reads TGTGCCAGCTCACGGGGGACTCCAACCTACGAGCAGTACTTC. Protein sequence: CASSRGTPTYEQYF.

This clonotype was seen a few times. This chain links TRBV20-1 with TRBJ2-7, with TRBD1 as a possible D gene (5 bases). Trimming stripped 3 bases from V and 3 bases from J, with 12 bases between. This CDR3 contains 13 residues. The germline CDR1 and CDR2 sequences are DFQATT and SNEGSKA (reference sequence). The CDR3 DNA reads TGCAGTGCTAGCGACAGTCCCGACTACGAGCAGTACTTC. Encoded protein: CSASDSPDYEQYF.

This clonotype was observed a handful of times. This chain joins TRBV21-1 and TRBJ2-2; the table's D call of TRBD1 was not tested on the DNA. TRBV21-1 is a recognized pseudogene. The CDR3 is 19 residues long. CDR3 nucleotides: TGTGCCAGCAGCATACGAAGATCCGCCGGGACAGGGATGACCGGGGAGCTGTTTTTT. Residues: CASSIRRSAGTGMTGELFF.

The rearrangement joins TRBV7-8 to TRBJ2-7; TRBD1 agrees at 9 bases. Trimming at V came to 2 bases and at J to 5 bases, leaving 10 bases not matched to a gene. Germline lookup yields CDR1 SGHVS and CDR2 FQNEAQ. The CDR3 is made up of 16 amino acids. The DNA for the CDR3 is TGTGCCAGCAGCTTACAATCGGACAGGGGAAGGAACGAGCAGTACTTC. This sequence encodes CASSLQSDRGRNEQYF. Filled out from reference TRBV7-8 and TRBJ2-7, the complete variable domain reads GAGVSQSPRYKVAKRGQDVALRCDPISGHVSLFWYQQALGQGPEFLTYFQNEAQLDKSGLPSDRFFAERPEGSVSTLKIQRTQQEDSAVYLCASSLQSDRGRNEQYFGPGTRLTVT.

The chain recombines TRBV27 with TRBJ2-1, with 8 bases fitting TRBD1. The germline CDR1 and CDR2 sequences are MNHEY and SMNVEV (reference sequence). The CDR3 runs to 15 residues. J gave up 5 bases and V 6 bases, and 9 bases lay outside the gene matches. Here the CDR3 DNA reads TGTGCCAGCAGCCCTACAGGGGGTTGGAACAATGAGCAGTTCTTC. Residues: CASSPTGGWNNEQFF.

The chain employs TRBV5-1 and TRBJ2-1, with D possibly being TRBD1 or TRBD2 (5 bases each). The CDR3 is made up of 14 amino acids. V was clipped by 7 bases and J by 4 bases, with 15 bases between them. The V gene's germline CDR1 is SGHRS and CDR2 YFSETQ. In DNA form, the CDR3 reads TGCGCCAGCCAAGGGAGACAGAGTTACAATGAGCAGTTCTTC. Its translation: CASQGRQSYNEQFF.

V is TRBV5-1 and J is TRBJ2-1, with unresolved D. The CDR3 has 15 residues. Germline V lookup: CDR1 SGHRS, CDR2 YFSETQ. The V end lost 1 base, the J end lost 0 bases, and 8 bases lay between the germline ends. The CDR3 region has the DNA TGCGCCAGCAGCTTGTCCGCGAACTCCTACAATGAGCAGTTCTTC. Its protein product is CASSLSANSYNEQFF.